Sequencing of this T cell receptor beta chain was carried out in a study of blood T cell repertoires in COVID-19. About the study: T cells, B-cell-depleted T cells, or PBMCs provided the cDNA or gDNA that served as material.

As handled by the study authors: Estimated nucleated cell counts came from reference gene primer amplification. Here immunoSEQ multiplex PCR was the method, and the copy in TCRdb shows in-frame clones only, minus some. V, J and clone size reflect that table, while D and trimming were determined from the DNA. Among roughly 61,000 clones listed, 85% were seen once. The germline V and J ends were trimmed by 6 bases and 8 bases, with 14 bases remaining between them. Germline-derived CDR1 and CDR2 are MNHNY and SVGAGI (reference sequence). The CDR3 extends over 13 amino acids. Sequenced material: peripheral blood. The TCR was taken from a man in his forties with active COVID-19. The chain combines TRBV6-6 with TRBJ2-1; TRBD2 might be the D (5 bases). In nucleotides, the CDR3 is TGTGCCAGCAGCGTACAGCAGGACTATGAGCAGTTCTTC. Its translation is CASSVQQDYEQFF.